Presented here are 2 T cell receptor beta chains from one specimen sequenced in a study of blood T cell repertoires in COVID-19. Some clones are missing from TCRdb's copy, which holds only in-frame ones; the method was immunoSEQ multiplex PCR. The repertoire has a few hundred thousand clones, 85% of them found once; the top ten carry under 4%. Sequencing used peripheral blood. All receptors derive from a woman younger than 30 with acute or convalescent COVID-19.

The V gene is TRBV10-2, the J gene TRBJ1-2; 7 bases map to TRBD1. Germline trimming cut 6 bases from V and 3 bases from J; bases unmatched to any gene: 4. This CDR3 has 13 amino acids. The germline gives CDR1 WSHSY, CDR2 SAAADI. This chain's CDR3 is CASRDRNDYGYTF. CDR3 nucleotide sequence: TGCGCCAGCAGGGACAGGAACGACTATGGCTACACCTTC.

The V call is TRBV28, the J call TRBJ2-7, with TRBD2 matching over 7 bases. The CDR3 length is 13 residues. Unmatched junction bases numbered 4, after V lost 5 bases and J lost 3 bases. Looked up from germline, CDR1 is MDHEN and CDR2 is SYDVKM. The CDR3 loop is CASSRSGVYEQYF. CDR3 DNA: TGTGCCAGCAGTAGGAGCGGGGTCTACGAGCAGTACTTC.